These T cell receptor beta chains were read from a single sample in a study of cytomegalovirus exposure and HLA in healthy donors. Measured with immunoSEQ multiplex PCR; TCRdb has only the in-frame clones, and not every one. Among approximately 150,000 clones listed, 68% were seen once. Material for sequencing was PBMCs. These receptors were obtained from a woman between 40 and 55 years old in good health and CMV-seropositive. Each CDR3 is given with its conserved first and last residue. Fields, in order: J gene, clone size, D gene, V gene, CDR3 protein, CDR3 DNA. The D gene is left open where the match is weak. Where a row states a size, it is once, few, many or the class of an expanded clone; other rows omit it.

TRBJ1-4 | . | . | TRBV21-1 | CASSTGRARDTNEKLFF | TGTGCCAGCAGCACCGGACGGGCCCGGGATACTAATGAAAAACTGTTTTTT
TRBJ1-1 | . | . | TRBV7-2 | CASSLLGGTTEAFF | TGTGCCAGCAGCTTACTCGGGGGAACCACTGAAGCTTTCTTT
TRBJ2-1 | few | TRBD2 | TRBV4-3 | CASSQGTSGRWYEQFF | TGCGCCAGCAGCCAAGGGACTAGCGGGAGGTGGTACGAGCAGTTCTTC
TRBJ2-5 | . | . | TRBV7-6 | CASSLNVLAETQYF | TGTGCCAGCAGCTTAAATGTCCTAGCGGAGACCCAGTACTTC
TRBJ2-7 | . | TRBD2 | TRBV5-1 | CASSFGGGSLEQYF | TGCGCCAGCAGCTTTGGCGGGGGGTCCCTCGAGCAGTACTTC
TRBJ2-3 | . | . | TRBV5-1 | CASSLVQGPTDTQYF | TGCGCCAGCAGCTTGGTCCAGGGCCCCACAGATACGCAGTATTTT
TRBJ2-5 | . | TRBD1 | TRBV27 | CASSPDPGTDQETQYF | TGTGCCAGCAGTCCAGACCCCGGGACAGACCAAGAGACCCAGTACTTC
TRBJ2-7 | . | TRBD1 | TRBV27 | CASSSWDRASYEQYF | TGTGCCAGCAGTTCCTGGGACAGGGCAAGCTACGAGCAGTACTTC
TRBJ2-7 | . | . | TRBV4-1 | CASSQDPVGGQYF | TGCGCCAGCAGCCAAGATCCGGTGGGGGGGCAGTACTTC
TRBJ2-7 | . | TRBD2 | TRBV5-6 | CASSLLAGKYEQYF | TGTGCCAGCAGCTTACTAGCGGGAAAATACGAGCAGTACTTC
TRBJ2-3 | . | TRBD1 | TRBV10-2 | CASSEKQGVLDTQYF | TGCGCCAGCAGTGAGAAGCAGGGGGTCTTGGATACGCAGTATTTT
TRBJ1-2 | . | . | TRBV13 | CASSLDPRGRKTYGYTF | TGTGCCAGCAGCTTAGATCCCAGGGGACGAAAGACTTATGGCTACACCTTC
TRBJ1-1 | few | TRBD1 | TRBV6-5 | CASRHRGNTEAFF | TGTGCCAGCAGGCACAGGGGGAACACTGAAGCTTTCTTT
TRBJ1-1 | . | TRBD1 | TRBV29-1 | CSVHDRGTEAFF | TGCAGCGTTCATGACAGGGGCACTGAAGCTTTCTTT
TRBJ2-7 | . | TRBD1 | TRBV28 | CASSSGVARDRESYEQYF | TGTGCCAGCAGTTCAGGGGTTGCACGGGACAGGGAATCCTACGAGCAGTACTTC
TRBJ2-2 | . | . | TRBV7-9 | CSSSSDLELFF | TGTTCCAGCAGCTCCGATTTGGAGCTGTTTTTT
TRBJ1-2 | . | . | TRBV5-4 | CASSLVGGVVNGYTF | TGTGCCAGCAGCTTGGTTGGGGGCGTAGTGAATGGCTACACCTTC
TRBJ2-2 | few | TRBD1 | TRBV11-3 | CASSLEYGTGGNTGELFF | TGTGCCAGCAGCTTAGAATACGGGACAGGGGGGAACACCGGGGAGCTGTTTTTT
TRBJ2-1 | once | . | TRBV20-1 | CSAIPVNEQFF | TGCAGTGCTATTCCGGTCAATGAGCAGTTCTTC
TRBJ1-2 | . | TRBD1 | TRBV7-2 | CASSLAEGGVYGYTF | TGTGCCAGCAGCTTAGCCGAAGGGGGCGTCTATGGCTACACCTTC
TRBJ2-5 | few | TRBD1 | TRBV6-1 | CASSGQGTQETQYF | TGTGCCAGCAGTGGACAGGGCACCCAAGAGACCCAGTACTTC
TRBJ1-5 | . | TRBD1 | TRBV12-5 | CASGLAYWTGDNQPQHF | TGTGCTAGTGGTTTGGCATACTGGACAGGCGACAATCAGCCCCAGCATTTT
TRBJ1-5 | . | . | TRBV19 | CASSIVHSLPQHF | TGTGCCAGTAGTATAGTCCACTCCCTACCCCAGCATTTT
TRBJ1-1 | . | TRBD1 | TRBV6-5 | CASSYAGQGNTEALF | TGTGCCAGCAGTTACGCGGGACAGGGAAACACTGAAGCTCTCTTT
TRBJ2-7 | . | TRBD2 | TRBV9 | CASSVGGSGTYEQYF | TGTGCCAGCAGCGTAGGAGGTAGCGGGACCTACGAGCAGTACTTC
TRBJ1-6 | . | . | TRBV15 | CATSSPDSPLHF | TGTGCCACCAGCAGTCCAGATTCACCCCTCCACTTT
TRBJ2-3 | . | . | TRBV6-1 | CATSSISGNTDTQYF | TGTGCCACTTCCTCGATCTCGGGGAACACAGATACGCAGTATTTT
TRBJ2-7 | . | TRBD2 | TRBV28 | CASSSLAASYEQYF | TGTGCCAGCAGTTCACTAGCGGCTTCATACGAGCAGTACTTC
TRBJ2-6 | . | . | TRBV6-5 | CASSYSLAGANVLTF | TGTGCCAGCAGTTACTCTTTAGCTGGGGCCAACGTCCTGACTTTC
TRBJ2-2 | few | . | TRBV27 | CATVLSTGELFF | TGTGCCACTGTACTTAGCACCGGGGAGCTGTTTTTT
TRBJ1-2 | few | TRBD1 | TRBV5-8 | CASSPAGTGGAYGYTF | TGTGCCAGCAGCCCTGCCGGGACAGGGGGCGCCTATGGCTACACCTTC
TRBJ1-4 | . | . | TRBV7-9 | CASSSGKGANEKLFF | TGTGCCAGCAGCTCGGGGAAGGGGGCTAATGAAAAACTGTTTTTT
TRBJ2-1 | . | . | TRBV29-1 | CSVVKRYNEQFF | TGCAGCGTTGTTAAGCGGTACAATGAGCAGTTCTTC
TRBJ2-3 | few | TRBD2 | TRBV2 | CASRGTSDDTQYF | TGTGCCAGCAGGGGGACTAGCGACGATACGCAGTATTTT
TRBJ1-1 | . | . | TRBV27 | CASSYRQPNTEAFF | TGTGCCAGCAGTTACCGACAGCCGAACACTGAAGCTTTCTTT
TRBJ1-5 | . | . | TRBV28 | CASSSDKGVGDQPQHF | TGTGCCAGCAGTTCGGACAAAGGGGTGGGTGATCAGCCCCAGCATTTT
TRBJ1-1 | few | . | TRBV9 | CASSGEGALSKAFF | TGTGCCAGCAGCGGCGAAGGGGCTCTATCCAAAGCTTTCTTT
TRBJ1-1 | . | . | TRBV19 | CASSKKQGAAEAFF | TGTGCCAGTAGTAAAAAACAAGGGGCGGCTGAAGCTTTCTTT